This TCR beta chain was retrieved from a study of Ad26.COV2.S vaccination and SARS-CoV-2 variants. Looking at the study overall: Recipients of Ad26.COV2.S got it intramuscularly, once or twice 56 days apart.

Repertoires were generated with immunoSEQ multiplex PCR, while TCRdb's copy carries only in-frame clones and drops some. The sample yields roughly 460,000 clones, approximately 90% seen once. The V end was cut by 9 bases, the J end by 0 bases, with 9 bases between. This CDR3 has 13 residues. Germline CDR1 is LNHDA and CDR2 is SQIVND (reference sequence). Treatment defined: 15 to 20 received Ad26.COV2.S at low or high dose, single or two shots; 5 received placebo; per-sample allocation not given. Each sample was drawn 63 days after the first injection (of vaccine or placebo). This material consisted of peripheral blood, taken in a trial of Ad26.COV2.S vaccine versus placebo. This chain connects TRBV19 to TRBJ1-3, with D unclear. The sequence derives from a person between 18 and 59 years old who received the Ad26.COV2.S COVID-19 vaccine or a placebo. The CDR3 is CASRKASGNTIYF. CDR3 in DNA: TGTGCCAGCAGAAAAGCCTCTGGAAACACCATATATTTT.